These T cell receptor beta chains were read from a single sample in a study of cytomegalovirus exposure and HLA in healthy donors. The repertoire was sequenced with immunoSEQ multiplex PCR; TCRdb's copy has only in-frame clones and lacks some. Of around 150,000 clones listed, 63% are singletons. What was sequenced was PBMCs. Every receptor here comes from a woman aged 55-70 years in good health and CMV-seropositive. CDR3s include the opening cysteine and the closing phenylalanine or tryptophan. Each record gives: D gene, J gene, clone size, V gene, CDR3 DNA, CDR3 protein. A D gene is named only where the DNA matches it firmly. Only part of the rows carry a size: once, few, many, or a class if the clone is expanded.

>TRBD2|TRBJ2-1|NA|TRBV7-2
TGTGCCAGCAGCTTAGTAGCGGGAGGGTCAGATGAGCAGTTCTTC
CASSLVAGGSDEQFF
>NA|TRBJ1-4|NA|TRBV6-6
TGTGCCAGCAGTTCCCACACGGGGGGAAATGAAAAACTGTTTTTT
CASSSHTGGNEKLFF
>TRBD1|TRBJ2-3|NA|TRBV29-1
TGCAGCGTTGAGGAGGACAGGGTTTCAGATACGCAGTATTTT
CSVEEDRVSDTQYF
>NA|TRBJ1-4|NA|TRBV5-1
TGCGCCAGCAGCTTAAGGGGGTCGGGTAATGAAAAACTGTTTTTT
CASSLRGSGNEKLFF
>TRBD2|TRBJ2-3|NA|TRBV9
TGTGCCAGCAGCGTAGAGGCTAGCGGACTCACAGATACGCAGTATTTT
CASSVEASGLTDTQYF
>NA|TRBJ1-3|NA|TRBV6-1
TGTGCCAGCGGTCACAATCTCTCTGGAAACACCATATATTTT
CASGHNLSGNTIYF
>TRBD2|TRBJ2-3|few|TRBV18
TGTGCCAGCTCACCATTAAGCGGGAGGGCCAGCACAGATACGCAGTATTTT
CASSPLSGRASTDTQYF
>TRBD2|TRBJ2-1|once|TRBV7-3
TGTGCCAGCAGCCCCAGCGGGAGGGCGGAGAATGAGCAGTTCTTC
CASSPSGRAENEQFF
>TRBD2|TRBJ2-2|NA|TRBV9
TGTGCCAGCAGCGTAGCGATGGGGGGGTGGGGCGGAATTGCCGGGGAGCTGTTTTTT
CASSVAMGGWGGIAGELFF
>TRBD2|TRBJ2-3|NA|TRBV28
TGTGCCAGCAGTTCCGAACTAGCGGGAGAGTTAGATACGCAGTATTTT
CASSSELAGELDTQYF
>TRBD2|TRBJ2-7|NA|TRBV28
TGTGCCAGCAGCGTGACTAGCGGGAGCTCCTACGAGCAGTACTTC
CASSVTSGSSYEQYF
>NA|TRBJ2-7|medium-sized|TRBV28
TGTGCCAGCAGTCCCACGCCGCGCTACGAGCAGTACTTC
CASSPTPRYEQYF
>NA|TRBJ2-7|NA|TRBV21-1
TGTGCCAGCAGCAGGATCAAGCGGGACGCCTCCTACGAGCAGTACTTC
CASSRIKRDASYEQYF
>TRBD1|TRBJ2-7|NA|TRBV5-6
TGTGCCAGCAGCCCCGGACAGGGTTCGTACGAGCAGTACTTC
CASSPGQGSYEQYF
>TRBD2|TRBJ2-3|NA|TRBV5-1
TGCGCCAGCACCCCCAAGGTAGCGGGAGAGTTCACAGATACGCAGTATTTT
CASTPKVAGEFTDTQYF
>NA|TRBJ2-7|NA|TRBV28
TGTGCCAGCAGTTTAGAGGGTAGCTCCTACGAGCAGTACTTC
CASSLEGSSYEQYF